Listed below are T cell receptor beta chains from one sample, sequenced in a study of CD8+ T cells in alopecia areata. Assay: immunoSEQ multiplex PCR; the TCRdb copy retains only in-frame clones and omits some. The sample holds 110,000 to 150,000 clones, roughly 61% seen once. Here the sequenced sample was CD4+ T cells sorted from blood, taken at week 0. Receptors originate from a human donor with alopecia areata. CDR3s include the opening cysteine and the closing phenylalanine or tryptophan. D genes are given only for firm matches. Not every row has a clone size; where given, it reads once, few, many or a size class.

-	TRBV5-6	TRBJ2-5	TRBD1	CASSFLDRDQETQYF	TGTGCCAGCAGCTTCCTGGACAGGGACCAAGAGACCCAGTACTTC
once	TRBV10-3	TRBJ1-6	-	CAISGEGDLHF	TGTGCCATCAGTGGGGAGGGCGACCTCCACTTT
once	TRBV4-3	TRBJ2-3	-	CASSSGYTDTQYF	TGCGCCAGCAGTTCGGGGTACACAGATACGCAGTATTTT
-	TRBV10-3	TRBJ2-3	TRBD2	CAIRGGAGGSGTDTQYF	TGTGCCATCAGGGGCGGTGCGGGAGGAAGTGGCACAGATACGCAGTATTTT
few	TRBV5-6	TRBJ2-3	-	CASSLRGGYGTDTQYF	TGTGCCAGCAGCTTAAGAGGGGGGTATGGCACAGATACGCAGTATTTT
-	TRBV7-9	TRBJ2-7	-	CASAQGNSYEQYF	TGTGCCAGCGCGCAAGGAAATTCCTACGAGCAGTACTTC
few	TRBV30	TRBJ1-1	-	CAWARTGLGTEAFF	TGTGCCTGGGCGAGAACAGGGCTCGGCACTGAAGCTTTCTTT
-	TRBV29-1	TRBJ1-1	-	CSVARQATEAFF	TGCAGCGTGGCAAGACAGGCCACTGAAGCTTTCTTT
few	TRBV29-1	TRBJ1-1	-	CSVAFGGTEAFF	TGCAGCGTCGCCTTCGGTGGAACTGAAGCTTTCTTT
-	TRBV2	TRBJ2-1	TRBD2	CASSEPAGGHRQFF	TGTGCCAGCAGTGAGCCAGCGGGGGGCCACCGGCAGTTCTTC
-	TRBV18	TRBJ1-2	-	CASSPPEDPYGYTF	TGTGCCAGCTCACCACCGGAGGACCCCTATGGCTACACCTTC
-	TRBV7-3	TRBJ1-2	TRBD1	CASSPDPGTGGWNGYTF	TGTGCCAGCAGCCCGGATCCCGGGACAGGGGGCTGGAATGGCTACACCTTC
-	TRBV4-1	TRBJ1-5	-	CASSQILTGIGQPQHF	TGCGCCAGCAGCCAAATACTGACCGGAATAGGTCAGCCCCAGCATTTT
-	TRBV30	TRBJ1-1	-	CAWNPAMNTEAFF	TGTGCCTGGAATCCAGCTATGAACACTGAAGCTTTCTTT
once	TRBV6-5	TRBJ1-6	TRBD1	CASSYDRGSPLHF	TGTGCCAGCAGTTACGACAGGGGGTCACCCCTCCACTTT
-	TRBV29-1	TRBJ1-3	-	CSAASGNGNTIYF	TGCAGCGCAGCCTCGGGGAATGGAAACACCATATATTTT
-	TRBV20-1	TRBJ1-2	-	CSASGSYGYTF	TGCAGTGCTAGTGGCAGCTATGGCTACACCTTC
once	TRBV10-3	TRBJ2-1	-	CAISEGREAQFF	TGTGCCATCAGTGAGGGGCGCGAGGCCCAGTTCTTC
once	TRBV7-2	TRBJ2-5	TRBD2	CASSVDGGGTETQYF	TGTGCCAGCAGCGTAGACGGCGGGGGAACAGAGACCCAGTACTTC
-	TRBV30	TRBJ2-5	-	CAWNPWGLAETQYF	TGTGCCTGGAACCCTTGGGGGCTAGCAGAGACCCAGTACTTC
once	TRBV6-6	TRBJ1-6	TRBD1	CASSYGQGRNSPLHF	TGTGCCAGCAGTTACGGACAGGGGAGGAATTCACCCCTCCACTTT
-	TRBV6-5	TRBJ2-3	TRBD2	CASSFGRAHADTQYF	TGTGCCAGCAGTTTCGGGAGGGCACACGCAGATACGCAGTATTTT
-	TRBV27	TRBJ1-1	-	CASSLQGTNTEAFF	TGTGCCAGCAGTTTACAGGGAACGAACACTGAAGCTTTCTTT
-	TRBV18	TRBJ1-1	-	CASSPQTLGTEAFF	TGTGCCAGCTCACCGCAAACTTTAGGCACTGAAGCTTTCTTT
-	TRBV30	TRBJ1-6	TRBD1	CAWSVGTGGYSPLHF	TGTGCCTGGAGTGTCGGGACAGGGGGCTATTCACCCCTCCACTTT
-	TRBV5-4	TRBJ1-2	TRBD1	CASSSDRDFYGYTF	TGTGCCAGCAGCTCTGACAGGGATTTCTATGGCTACACCTTC
-	TRBV28	TRBJ1-1	-	CASSTLLGRTEAFF	TGTGCCAGCAGTACCCTACTGGGGCGCACTGAAGCTTTCTTT
once	TRBV4-2	TRBJ2-3	TRBD2	CASSHRNPTKGAGGSDTQYF	TGTGCCAGCAGCCATCGCAATCCAACAAAAGGGGCGGGGGGTTCAGATACGCAGTATTTT
-	TRBV7-9	TRBJ2-3	-	CASSLGLGADTQYF	TGTGCCAGCAGCTTGGGTCTGGGGGCAGATACGCAGTATTTT
few	TRBV15	TRBJ2-1	-	CATSPEKPGGEQFF	TGTGCCACCAGCCCAGAGAAGCCCGGGGGTGAGCAGTTCTTC
-	TRBV5-1	TRBJ2-1	TRBD2	CASSPGGPYNEQFF	TGCGCCAGCAGTCCGGGGGGGCCCTACAATGAGCAGTTCTTC
-	TRBV6-5	TRBJ1-6	-	CASSYGVEGSHLHF	TGTGCCAGCAGTTACGGGGTGGAGGGTTCACACCTCCACTTT
few	TRBV5-1	TRBJ1-1	-	CASSQSRSLEAFF	TGCGCCAGCTCCCAAAGTCGGTCCCTTGAAGCTTTCTTT
-	TRBV5-5	TRBJ2-5	-	CASSPWRDQETQYF	TGTGCCAGCAGTCCTTGGAGGGACCAAGAGACCCAGTACTTC
-	TRBV7-2	TRBJ2-3	TRBD2	CASSPRTSGGRTDTQYF	TGTGCCAGCAGCCCCCGGACTAGCGGGGGGCGGACAGATACGCAGTATTTT
once	TRBV4-3	TRBJ2-6	-	CASSQEDWEASGANVLTF	TGCGCCAGCAGCCAAGAGGACTGGGAAGCCTCTGGGGCCAACGTCCTGACTTTC
-	TRBV29-1	TRBJ2-1	TRBD1	CSVPPTVGDRYNEQFF	TGCAGCGTTCCCCCCACGGTGGGGGACAGGTACAATGAGCAGTTCTTC